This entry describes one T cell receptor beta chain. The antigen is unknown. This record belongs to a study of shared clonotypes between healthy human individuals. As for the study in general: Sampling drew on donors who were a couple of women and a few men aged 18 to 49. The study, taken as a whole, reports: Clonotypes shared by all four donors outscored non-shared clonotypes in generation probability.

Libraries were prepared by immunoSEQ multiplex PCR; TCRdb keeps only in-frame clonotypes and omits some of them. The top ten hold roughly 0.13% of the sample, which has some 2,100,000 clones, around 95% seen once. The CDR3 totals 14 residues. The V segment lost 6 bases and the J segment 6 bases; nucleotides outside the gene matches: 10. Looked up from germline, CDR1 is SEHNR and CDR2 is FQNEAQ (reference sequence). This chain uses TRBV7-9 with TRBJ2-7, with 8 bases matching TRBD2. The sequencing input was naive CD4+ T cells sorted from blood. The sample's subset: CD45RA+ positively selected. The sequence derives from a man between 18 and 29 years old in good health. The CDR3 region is CASSPMVAGSEQYF. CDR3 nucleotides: TGTGCCAGCAGTCCCATGGTAGCGGGAAGCGAGCAGTACTTC.